This record concerns one T cell receptor beta chain sequence. Method: immunoSEQ multiplex PCR; TCRdb's copy keeps in-frame clones and lacks some. The sample has approximately 46,000 clones; 70% to 90% are singletons. CDR3 length equals 13 residues. Germline V gives CDR1 KGHSH, CDR2 LQKENI. Trimming shortened V by 6 bases and J by 4 bases, and 12 bases separated the two germline ends. This entry belongs to a study of T cell responses to AZD1222 COVID-19 vaccine. V gene TRBV18 combines with J gene TRBJ1-2, with a tentative D call TRBD1 (6 bases). The material was peripheral blood, obtained 28 days after the second AZD1222 dose. This TCR was sampled from an adult who received the AZD1222 COVID-19 vaccine. CDR3 nucleotides: TGTGCCAGCTCGTACGACAGGATCTATGGCTACACCTTC. Translating it yields CASSYDRIYGYTF. The full variable domain, rest sourced from reference TRBV18 and TRBJ1-2, is NAGVMQNPRHLVRRRGQEARLRCSPMKGHSHVYWYRQLPEEGLKFMVYLQKENIIDESGMPKERFSAEFPKEGPSILRIQQVVRGDSAAYFCASSYDRIYGYTFGSGTRLTVV.